A selection of T cell receptor beta chains follows, all from one sample in a study of blood T cells in healthy people across ages. Using its own MiXCR run on the 5' RACE reads, TCRdb lists one record per CDR3 protein. The sample has some 930,000 distinct CDR3 sequences, 29% seen once. The data were also submitted as part of a second study, on T cells of mothers and their children.

Sequenced: blood. These receptors all come from a woman aged 35 to 49 in good health. The CDR3 runs from the conserved cysteine through the conserved F or W. A D gene is named only where the DNA matches it firmly. A clone size is listed for some rows: how often the clone was seen (once, few, many), or a class if it is expanded.

v_call,cdr3_length,j_call,d_call,clone_size,cdr3_nt,cdr3_aa
TRBV27,13,TRBJ1-2,-,-,TGTGTCAGCAGTTTATCGGCTGTTTATGGCTACACCTTC,CVSSLSAVYGYTF
TRBV18,14,TRBJ2-7,-,many,TGTGCCAGCTCACCACCGGGACCTTCCTACGAGCAGTACTTC,CASSPPGPSYEQYF
TRBV7-9,15,TRBJ2-1,TRBD1,-,TGTGCCAGCAGCCAAGGGACAGGGGGACGGGATGAGCAGTTCTTC,CASSQGTGGRDEQFF
TRBV7-2,16,TRBJ2-3,TRBD2,many,TGTGCCAGCAGGGGGACTAGCGGGGCGAACACAGATACGCAGTATTTT,CASRGTSGANTDTQYF
TRBV2,14,TRBJ2-7,-,-,TGTGCCAGCATCCTAGGAGGACAACCCTACGAGCAGTACTTC,CASILGGQPYEQYF
TRBV29-1,14,TRBJ2-5,-,many,TGCAGCGCCGAGGAACAGGAGGCTTTTAAGACCCAGTACTTC,CSAEEQEAFKTQYF
TRBV20-1,15,TRBJ2-3,TRBD2,-,TGCAGTGCTAGGTCGGCTCGCGGGGGGACAGATACGCAGTATTTT,CSARSARGGTDTQYF
TRBV7-8,14,TRBJ2-3,-,-,TGTGCCAGCAGCTCTGTTCCAGGGAAAGATACGCAGTATTTT,CASSSVPGKDTQYF
TRBV20-1,17,TRBJ2-7,TRBD1,many,TGCAGTGCTAGAGATTTGGCCAACAGGGGGTACTCCTACGAGCAGTACTTC,CSARDLANRGYSYEQYF
TRBV29-1,14,TRBJ2-7,-,-,TGCAGCGTTGGACTACCGACAGACTCCTACGAGCAGTACTTC,CSVGLPTDSYEQYF
TRBV5-1,15,TRBJ2-7,-,-,TGCGCCAGCAGCTTGGAGCGAGGATCCCCCTACGAGCAGTACTTC,CASSLERGSPYEQYF
TRBV7-2,14,TRBJ1-5,TRBD1,-,TGTGCCAGCAGCGAAGACAGGGGGGGGGAGCCCCAGCATTTT,CASSEDRGGEPQHF
TRBV24-1,15,TRBJ2-3,-,few,TGTGCCACCAGTGATGCACAGGGAAACACAGATACGCAGTATTTT,CATSDAQGNTDTQYF
TRBV7-3,15,TRBJ2-3,-,-,TGTGCCAGCGGCCCCAGCGACTTGAACACAGATACGCAGTATTTT,CASGPSDLNTDTQYF
TRBV5-1,14,TRBJ1-4,-,-,TGCGCCAGCAGCTCCGCCTCGGGAAGTGAAAAACTGTTTTTT,CASSSASGSEKLFF
TRBV28,15,TRBJ1-4,-,-,TGTGCCAGCAGTCACGGCAGCAGGGTAGCTGAAAAACTGTTTTTT,CASSHGSRVAEKLFF
TRBV5-1,16,TRBJ2-2,-,-,TGCGCCAGCAGCTTGGTGCTTCGGAGTTCCCCCGGGGAGCTGTTTTTT,CASSLVLRSSPGELFF
TRBV28,15,TRBJ1-2,TRBD1,few,TGTGCCAGCAGTTTTCAAGGGGGCCTCTTGGGTGGCTACACCTTC,CASSFQGGLLGGYTF
TRBV28,16,TRBJ1-5,TRBD1,few,TGTGCCAGCAGTCCAGGACAGGGTGGACTCAATCAGCCCCAGCATTTT,CASSPGQGGLNQPQHF
TRBV27,16,TRBJ2-1,TRBD1,-,TGTGCCAGCAGTCCGTACAGGGGCGAGGGATACAATGAGCAGTTCTTC,CASSPYRGEGYNEQFF
TRBV29-1,12,TRBJ2-5,-,many,TGCAGCGTTTCTCGCCAGGGCGAGACCCAGTACTTC,CSVSRQGETQYF
TRBV12-3/TRBV12-4,14,TRBJ1-2,-,-,TGTGCCAGCAGTTTAAAAGGGTCCAAAGGTGGCTACACCTTC,CASSLKGSKGGYTF
TRBV28,13,TRBJ2-3,TRBD2,many,TGTGCGGTCAGAGCGGGAAGCACAGATACGCAGTATTTT,CAVRAGSTDTQYF
TRBV24-1,11,TRBJ2-3,-,few,TGTGCCACCAGTGGACGAGATACGCAGTATTTT,CATSGRDTQYF
TRBV7-9,14,TRBJ2-7,TRBD1,-,TGTGCCAGCAGCTGGACAGGCCCTCCTCACGAGCAGTACTTC,CASSWTGPPHEQYF
TRBV28,17,TRBJ2-1,TRBD1,few,TGTGCCAGCAGTTTAGGGTTTGGGACAGGGCCTTACAATGAGCAGTTCTTC,CASSLGFGTGPYNEQFF
TRBV28,15,TRBJ1-2,TRBD1,-,TGTGCCAGCAGTTTAGGGACAGGGGGTCACTATGGCTACACCTTC,CASSLGTGGHYGYTF
TRBV7-9,16,TRBJ2-3,TRBD2,-,TGTGCCAGCAGTTTAGGACTAGCGGGGGCCCCAGATACGCAGTATTTT,CASSLGLAGAPDTQYF
TRBV7-2,17,TRBJ2-5,-,few,TGTGCCAGCAGCTTAAGTTACACAACTTGGGGTCAAGAGACCCAGTACTTC,CASSLSYTTWGQETQYF
TRBV20-1,13,TRBJ1-1,-,few,TGCAGTGCTCCGACCCGATCGGGGACTGAAGCTTTCTTT,CSAPTRSGTEAFF
TRBV24-1,15,TRBJ1-2,TRBD1,many,TGTGCCACCAGTGATCCCGGGACAGGGAACTATGGCTACACCTTC,CATSDPGTGNYGYTF
TRBV5-6,14,TRBJ2-5,TRBD2,-,TGTGCCAGCAGCCCCCCTGCGGGGGTCGAGACCCAGTACTTC,CASSPPAGVETQYF